This T cell receptor (beta chain) was captured by sequencing in a study of response to subunit inactivated influenza vaccine. TCRdb independently ran MiXCR on the RT-PCR reads; one entry per CDR3 protein. The data hold 500,000 to 550,000 distinct CDR3 sequences, with roughly 23% observed a single time. The CDR3 totals 15 residues. Unmatched junction bases numbered 11, after V lost 5 bases and J lost 5 bases. Germline CDR1 and CDR2: SEHNR and FQNEAQ (reference sequence). This same sample was also taken into another study, of T cells expressing NK-cell markers. That paper notes: As the method of synthesis, 5'RACE template switching with UMIs yielded TCR beta cDNA. Alpha-beta TCR T cells were the sole sorting target in several experiments, owing to an anti-gamma-delta TCR antibody. NKG2C+ dominant clonotype frequencies in 6 or 7 donors were roughly 1.0-7.0% of CD8+ T cells. In a handful of donors, dominant clonotypes made up about 25-60.1% of CD3+CD56-NKG2C+ cells.

V gene TRBV7-9 combines with J gene TRBJ2-5, with 7 nucleotides matching TRBD2. The sequence derives from a man in his fifties who received an inactivated influenza vaccine. Sequenced here: CD4+ T cells sorted from PBMCs, sampled roughly 12 days after vaccination. DNA for the CDR3: TGTGCCAGCAGCATAGGCGGGGGAGTCTGGGAGACCCAGTACTTC. Its translation: CASSIGGGVWETQYF.